These T cell receptor beta chains were read from a single sample in a study of Graves' ophthalmopathy and Graves' hyperthyroidism. MiXCR, run by TCRdb on the multiplex PCR reads, gives a single entry per CDR3 protein. The top ten hold 5.5% to 7% of the sample, which has more than 300,000 distinct CDR3 sequences, 15% seen once. Sequenced material: peripheral blood. Receptors were obtained from a woman aged 18 to 35 with stable Graves' hyperthyroidism. The CDR3 runs from the conserved cysteine through the conserved F or W. The D gene is left open where the match is weak. Some rows mark clone size as missing; the rest say once, few, many or name a class of expanded clone.

d_call: TRBD1; j_call: TRBJ2-5; v_call: TRBV11-3; clone_size: many; cdr3_nt: TGTGCCAGCAGCAGCCGGGACAGGGTAGCGGAGACCCAGTACTTC; cdr3_aa: CASSSRDRVAETQYF
d_call: TRBD2; j_call: TRBJ2-5; v_call: TRBV6-1; clone_size: many; cdr3_nt: TGTGCCAGCGGGGCTAGCGGATTATTCGAGACCCAGTACTTC; cdr3_aa: CASGASGLFETQYF
d_call: .; j_call: TRBJ1-2; v_call: TRBV2; clone_size: many; cdr3_nt: TGTGCCAGCAGTCTTTCAGGGATGAGGTTGAGCTATGGCTACACCTTC; cdr3_aa: CASSLSGMRLSYGYTF
d_call: .; j_call: TRBJ2-7; v_call: TRBV7-2; clone_size: many; cdr3_nt: TGTGCCAGCAGCTTCTTTCAGTTCTCCTACGAGCAGTACTTC; cdr3_aa: CASSFFQFSYEQYF
d_call: .; j_call: TRBJ2-7; v_call: TRBV12-3/TRBV12-4; clone_size: many; cdr3_nt: TGTGCCAGCTGCCTATACGGAACCGAGCAGTACTTC; cdr3_aa: CASCLYGTEQYF
d_call: TRBD2; j_call: TRBJ2-7; v_call: TRBV2; clone_size: many; cdr3_nt: TGTGCCAGCAGTCATTCTTTGACACTAGCGGACGAGCAGTACTTC; cdr3_aa: CASSHSLTLADEQYF
d_call: .; j_call: TRBJ2-7; v_call: TRBV13; clone_size: many; cdr3_nt: TGTGCCAGCAGCTTAGGGACCGCAGCCTACGAGCAGTACTTC; cdr3_aa: CASSLGTAAYEQYF
d_call: .; j_call: TRBJ1-2; v_call: TRBV9; clone_size: many; cdr3_nt: TGTGCCAGCAGCACGCAGGGTTCCTATGGCTACACCTTC; cdr3_aa: CASSTQGSYGYTF
d_call: .; j_call: TRBJ1-1; v_call: TRBV6-1; clone_size: many; cdr3_nt: TGTGCCAGCCGACCCGGCGCTGGCACTGAAGCTTTCTTT; cdr3_aa: CASRPGAGTEAFF
d_call: .; j_call: TRBJ1-5; v_call: TRBV12-3/TRBV12-4; clone_size: many; cdr3_nt: TGTGCCAGCAGTTCCAGGGTGACGCCCAATCAGCCCCAGCATTTT; cdr3_aa: CASSSRVTPNQPQHF
d_call: TRBD1; j_call: TRBJ1-5; v_call: TRBV2; clone_size: many; cdr3_nt: TGTGCCAGCAGTTTGGACAGGGCCAATCAGCCCCAGCATTTT; cdr3_aa: CASSLDRANQPQHF
d_call: TRBD1; j_call: TRBJ2-7; v_call: TRBV6-1; clone_size: .; cdr3_nt: TGTGCCAGCAGTCGCAGGGGGAACTACGAGCAGTACTTC; cdr3_aa: CASSRRGNYEQYF
d_call: .; j_call: TRBJ1-2; v_call: TRBV12-3/TRBV12-4; clone_size: .; cdr3_nt: TGTGCCAGCACCCCCGAGGGGAGGGCTGGATCCTATGGCTACACCTTC; cdr3_aa: CASTPEGRAGSYGYTF
d_call: .; j_call: TRBJ1-1; v_call: TRBV29-1; clone_size: .; cdr3_nt: TGCAGCGTTGATACGCCGAACACTGAAGCTTTCTTT; cdr3_aa: CSVDTPNTEAFF
d_call: .; j_call: TRBJ1-3; v_call: TRBV4-2; clone_size: many; cdr3_nt: TGTGCCAGCAGCCAAGAGGAGGAGATCTCTGGAAACACCATATATTTT; cdr3_aa: CASSQEEEISGNTIYF
d_call: TRBD1; j_call: TRBJ1-6; v_call: TRBV6-1; clone_size: many; cdr3_nt: TGTGCCAGCAGTGAAGCAATTCCAGGGGGACGGGGTTCACCCCTCCACTTT; cdr3_aa: CASSEAIPGGRGSPLHF
d_call: TRBD2; j_call: TRBJ2-4; v_call: TRBV18; clone_size: few; cdr3_nt: TGTGCCAGCTCACCCAGCGGGGGAGGCAAAAACATTAAGTACTTC; cdr3_aa: CASSPSGGGKNIKYF
d_call: .; j_call: TRBJ1-2; v_call: TRBV6-1; clone_size: many; cdr3_nt: TGTGCCAGCAGCCAAGGGGCTTATCAGAGCTATGGCTACACCTTC; cdr3_aa: CASSQGAYQSYGYTF
d_call: TRBD1; j_call: TRBJ1-2; v_call: TRBV27; clone_size: few; cdr3_nt: TGTGCCAGCACCGGGACAGGGGGCCTCTATGGCTACACCTTC; cdr3_aa: CASTGTGGLYGYTF
d_call: TRBD1; j_call: TRBJ1-5; v_call: TRBV4-1; clone_size: many; cdr3_nt: TGCGCCAGCAGCCACGATGGACAGGGGAATCAGCCCCAGCATTTT; cdr3_aa: CASSHDGQGNQPQHF
d_call: .; j_call: TRBJ2-7; v_call: TRBV2; clone_size: once; cdr3_nt: TGTGCCAGCAGTGGTGGCAGGGGCATATACGAGCAGTACTTC; cdr3_aa: CASSGGRGIYEQYF
d_call: .; j_call: TRBJ2-7; v_call: TRBV9; clone_size: few; cdr3_nt: TGTGCCAGCAGCGTAGTAAAACAGGGTCGGTACGAGCAGTACTTC; cdr3_aa: CASSVVKQGRYEQYF
d_call: .; j_call: TRBJ1-2; v_call: TRBV9; clone_size: few; cdr3_nt: TGTGCCAGCAGCGCCGGCGGGGGGTTTGGCTACACCTTC; cdr3_aa: CASSAGGGFGYTF
d_call: .; j_call: TRBJ1-5; v_call: TRBV19; clone_size: .; cdr3_nt: TGTGCCAGTAGTATCCGTGAGAGGGGGGGGCAGCCCCAGCATTTT; cdr3_aa: CASSIRERGGQPQHF
d_call: TRBD1; j_call: TRBJ2-2; v_call: TRBV2; clone_size: many; cdr3_nt: TGTGCCAGCAGTACAGGGGTATTTACCGGGGAGCTGTTTTTT; cdr3_aa: CASSTGVFTGELFF
d_call: .; j_call: TRBJ1-1; v_call: TRBV2; clone_size: once; cdr3_nt: TGTGCCAGCAGAGGGGACTGGAACACTGAAGCTTTCTTT; cdr3_aa: CASRGDWNTEAFF
d_call: TRBD2; j_call: TRBJ2-5; v_call: TRBV7-2; clone_size: many; cdr3_nt: TGTGCCAGCAGCTTGCGAGACGGGGGGAAGGAGACCCAGTACTTC; cdr3_aa: CASSLRDGGKETQYF
d_call: .; j_call: TRBJ1-1; v_call: TRBV6-1; clone_size: many; cdr3_nt: TGTGCCAGCAGTGAACACCAGGGAATAGGCGGCACTGAAGCTTTCTTT; cdr3_aa: CASSEHQGIGGTEAFF
d_call: .; j_call: TRBJ2-3; v_call: TRBV7-9; clone_size: many; cdr3_nt: TGTGCCAGCAGCTTATTGCGAGACACAGATACGCAGTATTTT; cdr3_aa: CASSLLRDTDTQYF
d_call: .; j_call: TRBJ1-1; v_call: TRBV7-9; clone_size: many; cdr3_nt: TGTGCCAGCAGCTTAGATAAGGGGGTGAGTGAAGCTTTCTTT; cdr3_aa: CASSLDKGVSEAFF
d_call: .; j_call: TRBJ1-6; v_call: TRBV7-8; clone_size: many; cdr3_nt: TGTGCCAGCAGGAAAGACAGGTTACTTTCACCCCTCCACTTT; cdr3_aa: CASRKDRLLSPLHF
d_call: .; j_call: TRBJ1-1; v_call: TRBV2; clone_size: many; cdr3_nt: TGTGCCAGCAGTCCCGACGGAATTCTACGGAACACTGAAGCTTTCTTT; cdr3_aa: CASSPDGILRNTEAFF
d_call: .; j_call: TRBJ1-5; v_call: TRBV6-2/TRBV6-3; clone_size: .; cdr3_nt: TGTGCCAGCAGTTACCCCCTCGGGGGGCCCGATCAGCCCCAGCATTTT; cdr3_aa: CASSYPLGGPDQPQHF
d_call: TRBD1; j_call: TRBJ2-7; v_call: TRBV12-3/TRBV12-4; clone_size: .; cdr3_nt: TGTGCCAGCAGTTCTAGGGACAGGCTATCCTACGAGCAGTACTTC; cdr3_aa: CASSSRDRLSYEQYF
d_call: .; j_call: TRBJ1-6; v_call: TRBV27; clone_size: many; cdr3_nt: TGTGCCAGCAGCAGTAACACGAGAAGCCTCCACTTT; cdr3_aa: CASSSNTRSLHF
d_call: .; j_call: TRBJ2-7; v_call: TRBV7-9; clone_size: many; cdr3_nt: TGTGCCAGCAGCCCCCCAGGCACGTCTATGTACGAGCAGTACTTC; cdr3_aa: CASSPPGTSMYEQYF
d_call: .; j_call: TRBJ2-5; v_call: TRBV20-1; clone_size: many; cdr3_nt: TGCAGTGCTAGAGGCAGGCGCGGTGGGGACCAAGAGACCCAGTACTTC; cdr3_aa: CSARGRRGGDQETQYF